Following are 21 T cell receptor beta chains from one sample sequenced in a study of CD8+CD57+ T cells in acquired aplastic anemia. The template used for profiling TCR beta VDJ and CDR3 was genomic DNA. MiXCR was run by TCRdb on the reads, yielding one entry per CDR3 protein. The sample holds fewer than 300,000 distinct CDR3 sequences, approximately 80% seen once. Whoever was chosen for sequencing had shown CD8+CD57+ cell expansion by flow cytometry. The sample consisted of sorted CD4+, CD8+, or CD8+CD57+ T cells (not recorded which) from PBMCs. The origin of the receptors is a human donor with aplastic anemia.

This clonotype was recorded a few times. This chain links TRBV4-1 with TRBJ2-5; D not resolved. Germline V lookup: CDR1 MGHRA, CDR2 YSYEKL. This CDR3 is 12 amino acids long. V shed 0 bases and J shed 7 bases, with 6 bases lying between them. The CDR3 is CASSQDRRTQYF. Written as DNA, the CDR3 is TGCGCCAGCAGCCAAGATCGTCGGACCCAGTACTTC.

This clonotype was seen just once. The junction does not match germline at one end; this may be a read error. J is TRBJ1-6 and V is TRBV7-9; no reliable D call. The CDR3 contains 14 residues. The germline CDR1 and CDR2 sequences are SEHNR and FQNEAQ (reference sequence). The CDR3 DNA reads TGTGCCAGCAGCTATCCAGTCTACACTGAAGCTTTCTTTTTT. As protein: CASSYPVYTEAFFF.

This clonotype was recorded a few times. This sequence joins TRBV7-6 and TRBJ2-7; D unresolved. Trimming pared 3 bases from V and 3 bases from J, leaving 24 bases between. Germline CDR1 and CDR2: SGHVS and FNYEAQ. This CDR3 has 18 amino acids. DNA for the CDR3: TGTGCCAGCAGCTTGAGTCCCTATAATTCACCCCTCCACTACGAGCAGTACGTC. Encoded protein: CASSLSPYNSPLHYEQYV.

In this sample, this clonotype turned up once. At one end, the junction sequence differs from germline, possibly due to a read error. The chain uses TRBV9 and TRBJ2-7; tentative D call: TRBD2 (5 bases). Germline V CDR1 and CDR2: SGDLS, YYNGEE. The CDR3 loop spans 13 amino acids. CDR3 sequence (DNA): TGTGCCAGCAGCTTGCCGGGGTTGGGCCAGCAGCACTTC. It is translated as CASSLPGLGQQHF.

As for this clonotype: Relative to the germline gene, one junction end is altered; a read error may explain this. The chain couples TRBV19 to TRBJ1-5; D may be TRBD1 (5 bases). The V gene's germline CDR1 is LNHDA and CDR2 SQIVND (reference sequence). This CDR3 comprises 14 residues. CDR3: CASSIPGGVYTEQF. The CDR3 coding sequence is TGTGCCAGTAGTATACCGGGGGGAGTTTACACTGAGCAGTTT.

On this clonotype itself: The germline gene is not matched at one end of the junction; a read error may be the cause. The chain links TRBV5-3 to TRBJ2-5; TRBD1 is a possible D gene (5 bases). TRBV5-3 is assigned to the ORF class and has an uncertain function. The CDR3 extends over 12 amino acids. The chain's CDR3 is CASSFRGETQYF. As DNA, the CDR3 is TGTGCCAGCAGCTTTAGGGGAGAGACCCAGTACTTC.

In its sample, this clonotype was seen a few times. The chain recombines TRBV20-1 with TRBJ1-1; a weak D match, TRBD1 (5 bases). V lost 4 bases to trimming and J lost 1 base, with 13 bases between them. Germline values: CDR1 DFQATT, CDR2 SNEGSKA (reference sequence). The CDR3 runs 14 residues. Here the CDR3 DNA reads TGCAGTGCTACCCTGGGACGCAAGAACACTGAAGCTTTCTTT. This gives the protein CSATLGRKNTEAFF.

V usage is TRBV20-1 and J usage is TRBJ2-7; D is possibly TRBD2 (5 bases). Germline CDR1 and CDR2: DFQATT and SNEGSKA (reference sequence). The V end was cut by 0 bases, the J end by 4 bases, with 16 bases between. The CDR3 extends over 15 amino acids. CDR3 nucleotide sequence: TGCAGTGCTAGAGATGTGAGGGATACGCCATACGAGCAGTACGTC. Translated: CSARDVRDTPYEQYV.

As to this clonotype: An end of the junction differs from the germline gene, which may be a read error. The chain is built from TRBV9 and TRBJ1-2, with TRBD1 as a possible D gene (6 bases). The germline V gene encodes CDR1 SGDLS and CDR2 YYNGEE. This CDR3 contains 16 residues. CDR3 residues: CASGVEGDGLVFGYTF. The CDR3 bases are TGTGCCAGCGGCGTGGAGGGGGACGGTCTCGTATTTGGCTACACCTTC.

A remark on this clonotype: The CDR3 ends on some other residue instead of the conserved phenylalanine or tryptophan, so this is likely a read error. Because the CDR3's place on the DNA is in doubt, the DNA is left out and the CDR3 is given as listed by TCRdb. V and J are TRBV7-8 and TRBJ2-3; no DNA check was done on the table's D call, TRBD2. A total of 13 residues make up the CDR3, ends included. Germline V gene sequence: CDR1 SGHVS, CDR2 FQNEAQ. CDR3 loop: CASSLAGADAKHY.

This clonotype has a single count. The V gene is TRBV7-8, the J gene TRBJ1-1; 7 bases match TRBD1. The CDR3 sequence is 16 residues long. The ends lost 3 bases at V and 11 bases at J; junction bases unmatched: 18. In germline, CDR1 is SGHVS, CDR2 FQNEAQ. The CDR3 reads CASSLAPDGTAISAFF. The CDR3 nucleotides read TGTGCCAGCAGCTTGGCCCCAGACGGGACAGCCATTTCCGCTTTCTTT.

This clonotype has a single count. CDR3 amino acids: CATSMGTSHETQYF. In nucleotides, the CDR3 is TGTGCCACCAGCATGGGCACCAGCCATGAGACCCAGTACTTC. The chain is built from TRBV15 and TRBJ2-5; D ambiguous. The CDR3 has 14 residues. V was shortened by 4 bases and J by 5 bases, with 14 bases between the two germline ends. Germline V CDR1 and CDR2: LNHNV, YYDKDF (reference sequence). The full variable domain, with the rest looked up from reference TRBV15 and TRBJ2-5, is DAMVIQNPRYQVTQFGKPVTLSCSQTLNHNVMYWYQQKSSQAPKLLFHYYDKDFNNEADTPDNFQSRRPNTSFCFLDIRSPGLGDTAMYLCATSMGTSHETQYFGPGTRLLVL.

Worth noting for this clonotype: One end of the junction varies from germline; a read error may be responsible. The chain has TRBV7-9 and TRBJ1-1, with D hard to call. The CDR3 is made up of 15 amino acids. Germline CDR1 is SEHNR and CDR2 is FQNEAQ (reference sequence). CDR3 region: CASSLALTENTEVFF. The CDR3 DNA reads as TGTGCCAGCAGCTTAGCGCTAACAGAGAACACTGAAGTTTTCTTT.

This rearrangement joins TRBV11-2 to TRBJ2-7; TRBD2 matches at 10 bases. Trimming cost V 6 bases and J 6 bases; bases outside gene matches: 14. This CDR3 region has 16 residues. The V gene's germline CDR1 is SGHAT and CDR2 FQNNGV. In nucleotides, the CDR3 is TGTGCCAGCAGGATAGCGGGAGGTCCGAACCTGGCCGAGCAGTACGTC. Translated: CASRIAGGPNLAEQYV.

The rearrangement uses TRBV12-3 or TRBV12-4 and TRBJ2-1, with 7 bases lining up with TRBD1. The CDR3 is 14 amino acids. Trimming at V came to 10 bases and at J to 8 bases, leaving 14 bases not matched to a gene. CDR3 protein: CATVRGQGHDEQFF. CDR3 in DNA: TGTGCCACCGTGAGGGGGCAGGGGCACGATGAGCAGTTCTTC.

This chain joins TRBV2 and TRBJ2-7; D assignment may be TRBD1 or TRBD2 (6 bases each). The ends were cut back, 6 bases at V and 8 bases at J, with 20 bases in the middle. CDR1 and CDR2 from the germline V gene are SNHLY and FYNNEI. CDR3 length: 14 residues. Here the CDR3 reads CASSDGGDYSQQYV. CDR3 bases: TGTGCCAGCAGCGACGGGGGCGACTACTCGCAGCAGTACGTC.

The chain couples TRBV7-9 to TRBJ2-6; D may correspond to TRBD1 or TRBD2 (5 bases each). Germline CDR1 and CDR2: SEHNR and FQNEAQ (reference sequence). Trimming stripped 7 bases from V and 2 bases from J, with 18 bases between. The CDR3 has 17 residues. The CDR3 reads CASTLERGPAGANVLTF. CDR3 in DNA: TGTGCCAGCACCCTTGAGAGGGGCCCCGCTGGGGCCAACGTCCTGACTTTC.

This clonotype was detected only a few times. The chain employs TRBV2 and TRBJ2-7, with TRBD2 matching over 8 bases. The CDR3 spans 14 residues. V lost 8 bases, J lost 3 bases, and 9 bases stayed unmatched. Germline CDR1 SNHLY, CDR2 FYNNEI. The CDR3 protein is CASLTAGDLYEQYF. In DNA form, the CDR3 reads TGTGCCAGCCTCACAGCGGGGGATCTCTACGAGCAGTACTTC.

This clonotype is a singleton in its sample. A junction end diverges from the germline sequence, so it may reflect a read error. The genes are TRBV19 and TRBJ2-1; a weak D match, TRBD2 (5 bases). The CDR3 runs 15 residues. CDR1 and CDR2 from the germline V gene are LNHDA and SQIVND (reference sequence). In nucleotides, the CDR3 is TGTGCCAGTAGTAGGGGTTTCGGAGGCAATAATCCCCAGTTCTTT. This sequence encodes CASSRGFGGNNPQFF.

The table lists this clonotype with a few counts. This chain uses TRBV5-6 with TRBJ2-7; tentatively, D is TRBD2 (6 bases). CDR3 length: 14 amino acids. CDR1 is SGHDT and CDR2 is YYEEEE in the germline V gene. V gave up 0 bases and J gave up 3 bases, with 10 bases separating them. CDR3: CASSLGGVGYEQYF. The CDR3 DNA sequence: TGTGCCAGCAGCTTGGGGGGGGTAGGCTACGAGCAGTACTTC.

With respect to this clonotype: No conserved phenylalanine or tryptophan ends this CDR3, so it is likely a read error. The chain employs TRBV15 and TRBJ2-1; D uncertain. The CDR3 has 19 residues. V was pared by 1 base and J by 1 base, with 20 bases between. CDR1 LNHNV and CDR2 YYDKDF come from the germline V gene (reference sequence). The CDR3 region is CATSRGSDKETRSYNEQFL. In DNA form, the CDR3 reads TGTGCCACCAGCAGAGGCAGCGATAAAGAGACCCGGTCCTACAATGAGCAGTTCCTC.